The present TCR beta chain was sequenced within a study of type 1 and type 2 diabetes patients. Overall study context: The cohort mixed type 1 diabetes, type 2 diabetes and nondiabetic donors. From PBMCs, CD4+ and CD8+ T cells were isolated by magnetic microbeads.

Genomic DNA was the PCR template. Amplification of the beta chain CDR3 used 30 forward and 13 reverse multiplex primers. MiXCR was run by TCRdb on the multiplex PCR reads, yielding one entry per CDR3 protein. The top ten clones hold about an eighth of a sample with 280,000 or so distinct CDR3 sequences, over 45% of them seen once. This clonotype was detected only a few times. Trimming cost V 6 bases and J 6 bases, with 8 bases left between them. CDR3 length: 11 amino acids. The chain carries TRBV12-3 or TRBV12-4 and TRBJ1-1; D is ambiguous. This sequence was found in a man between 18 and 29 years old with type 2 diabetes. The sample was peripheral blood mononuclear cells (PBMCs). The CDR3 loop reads CASSRRSEAFF. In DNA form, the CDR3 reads TGTGCCAGCAGCAGAAGGTCTGAAGCTTTCTTT.